This T cell receptor (beta chain) is from a study of T cells in narcolepsy. On the study more broadly: Patients with NT1 or NT2 and healthy control donors were enrolled.

Germline CDR1 SGHDT, CDR2 YYEEEE. The length of the CDR3 is 17 residues. V lost 4 bases and J lost 0, with 16 bases in between. Regarding the study as a whole: Comparing one patient's CSF and blood CD4+ clonotypes highlighted HCRT- and TRIB2-specific autoreactive clonotypes. Reportedly, autoreactive clonotypes were serially detected in patients' blood but not controls'. In some patient and control memory CD4+ samples, autoreactive clones were absent.

Concerning this clone: The antigen is not known.

Data came from immunoSEQ multiplex PCR; TCRdb stores just in-frame clones and leaves some out. The top ten clones hold less than 8.5% of a sample with 25,000 to 35,000 clones, about four fifths of them seen once. The sequenced sample consisted of memory (CD45RA-) CD4+ T cells from blood. The TCR originated in a human donor in good health. The V and J genes are TRBV5-6 and TRBJ2-2; D perhaps matches TRBD1 (6 bases). The CDR3 loop is CASSATGYLSNTGELFF. In DNA, the CDR3 is TGTGCCAGCAGCGCCACAGGGTACCTTTCGAACACCGGGGAGCTGTTTTTT.